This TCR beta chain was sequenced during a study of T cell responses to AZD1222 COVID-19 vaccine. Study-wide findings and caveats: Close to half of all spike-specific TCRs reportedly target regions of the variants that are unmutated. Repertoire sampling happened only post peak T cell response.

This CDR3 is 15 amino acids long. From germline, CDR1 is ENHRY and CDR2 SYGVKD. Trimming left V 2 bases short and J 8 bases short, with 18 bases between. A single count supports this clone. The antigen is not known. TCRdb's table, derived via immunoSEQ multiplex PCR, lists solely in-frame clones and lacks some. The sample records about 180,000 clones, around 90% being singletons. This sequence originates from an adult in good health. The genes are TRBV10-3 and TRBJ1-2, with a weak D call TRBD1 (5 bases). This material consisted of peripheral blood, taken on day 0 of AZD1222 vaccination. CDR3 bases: TGTGCCATCAGTGAGGGGGCAGTCGGCGATTTGGGCTACACCTTC. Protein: CAISEGAVGDLGYTF.